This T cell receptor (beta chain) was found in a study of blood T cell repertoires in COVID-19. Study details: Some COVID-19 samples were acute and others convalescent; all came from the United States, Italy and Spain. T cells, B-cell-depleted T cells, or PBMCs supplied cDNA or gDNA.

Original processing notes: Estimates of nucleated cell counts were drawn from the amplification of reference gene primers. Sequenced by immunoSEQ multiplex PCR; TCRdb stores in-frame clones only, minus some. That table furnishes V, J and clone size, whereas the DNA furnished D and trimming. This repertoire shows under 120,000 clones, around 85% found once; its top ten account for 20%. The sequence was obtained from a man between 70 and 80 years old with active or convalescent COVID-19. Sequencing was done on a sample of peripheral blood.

CDR3 region: CASSPGGSSYGYTF. CDR3 bases: TGTGCCAGTAGTCCAGGAGGGTCCAGCTATGGCTACACCTTC. The rearrangement uses TRBV19 and TRBJ1-2; D not certain. Germline values: CDR1 LNHDA, CDR2 SQIVND (reference sequence). Trimming pared 5 bases from V and 4 bases from J, leaving 14 bases between. The CDR3 loop spans 14 amino acids.